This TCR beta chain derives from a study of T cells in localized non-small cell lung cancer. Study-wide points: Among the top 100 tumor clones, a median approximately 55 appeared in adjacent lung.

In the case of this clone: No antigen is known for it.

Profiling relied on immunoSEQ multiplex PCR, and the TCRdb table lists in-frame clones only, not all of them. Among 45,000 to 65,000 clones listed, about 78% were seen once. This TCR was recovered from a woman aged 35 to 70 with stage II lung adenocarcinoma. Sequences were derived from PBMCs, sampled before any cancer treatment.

In DNA form, the CDR3 reads TGCGCCAGCAGCGTCGGGAACCTTTCACCCCTCCACTTT. Translation gives CASSVGNLSPLHF. V gene TRBV5-1 combines with J gene TRBJ1-6; D is unresolved. CDR3 size: 13 residues. Trimming pared 4 bases from V and 9 bases from J, leaving 11 bases between. Germline V lookup: CDR1 SGHRS, CDR2 YFSETQ. Together with reference TRBV5-1 and TRBJ1-6, the CDR3 gives the full variable domain: KAGVTQTPRYLIKTRGQQVTLSCSPISGHRSVSWYQQTPGQGLQFLFEYFSETQRNKGNFPGRFSGRQFSNSRSEMNVSTLELGDSALYLCASSVGNLSPLHFGNGTRLTVT.